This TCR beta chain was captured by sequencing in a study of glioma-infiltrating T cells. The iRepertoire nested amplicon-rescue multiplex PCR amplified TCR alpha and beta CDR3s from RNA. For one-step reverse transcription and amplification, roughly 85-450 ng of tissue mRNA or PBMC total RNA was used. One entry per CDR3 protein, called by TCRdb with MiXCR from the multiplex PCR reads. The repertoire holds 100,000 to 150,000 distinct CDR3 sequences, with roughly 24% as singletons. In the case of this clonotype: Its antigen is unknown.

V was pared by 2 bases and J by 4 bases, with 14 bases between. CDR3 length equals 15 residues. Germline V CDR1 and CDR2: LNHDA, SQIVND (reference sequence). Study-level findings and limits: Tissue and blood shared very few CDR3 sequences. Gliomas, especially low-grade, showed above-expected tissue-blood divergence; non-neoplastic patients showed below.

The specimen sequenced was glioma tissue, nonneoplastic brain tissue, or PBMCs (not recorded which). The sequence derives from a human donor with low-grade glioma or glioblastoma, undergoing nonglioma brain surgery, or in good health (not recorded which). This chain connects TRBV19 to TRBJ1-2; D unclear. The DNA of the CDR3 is TGTGCCAGTAGTATATCGGACCGGATACGCTATGGCTACACCTTC. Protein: CASSISDRIRYGYTF.